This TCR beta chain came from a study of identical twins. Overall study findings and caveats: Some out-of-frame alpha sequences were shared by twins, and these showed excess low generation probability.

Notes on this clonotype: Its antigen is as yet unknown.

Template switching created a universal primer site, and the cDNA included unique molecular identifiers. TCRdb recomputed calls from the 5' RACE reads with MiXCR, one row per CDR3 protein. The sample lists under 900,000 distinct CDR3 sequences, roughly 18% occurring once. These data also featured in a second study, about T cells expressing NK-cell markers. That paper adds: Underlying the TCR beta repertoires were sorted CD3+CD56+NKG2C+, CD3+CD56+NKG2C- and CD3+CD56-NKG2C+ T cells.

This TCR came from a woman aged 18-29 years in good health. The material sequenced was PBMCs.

In nucleotides, the CDR3 is TGTGCCAGCAGCCCCACGGGGGCAGAGACCCAGTACTTC. Translating it yields CASSPTGAETQYF. This chain joins TRBV6-1 and TRBJ2-5, with D tentatively TRBD1 or TRBD2 (6 bases each). Germline values: CDR1 MNHNS, CDR2 SASEGT. This CDR3 is built from 13 residues. V lost 6 bases to trimming and J lost 4 bases, with 12 bases between them.